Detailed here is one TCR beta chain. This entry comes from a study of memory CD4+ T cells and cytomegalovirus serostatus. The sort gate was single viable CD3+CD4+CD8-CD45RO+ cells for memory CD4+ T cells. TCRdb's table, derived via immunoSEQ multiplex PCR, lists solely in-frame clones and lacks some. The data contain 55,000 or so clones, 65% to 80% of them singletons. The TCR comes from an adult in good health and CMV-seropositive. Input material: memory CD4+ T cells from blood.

As DNA, the CDR3 is TGTGCCAGCAGTCTGGGATGGACTGAAGCTTTCTTT. Amino acids: CASSLGWTEAFF. The chain employs TRBV28 and TRBJ1-1; D gene ambiguous. The CDR3 has 12 residues. Germline CDR1 reads MDHEN; CDR2 reads SYDVKM. The germline V and J ends were trimmed by 5 bases and 5 bases, with 9 bases remaining between them.